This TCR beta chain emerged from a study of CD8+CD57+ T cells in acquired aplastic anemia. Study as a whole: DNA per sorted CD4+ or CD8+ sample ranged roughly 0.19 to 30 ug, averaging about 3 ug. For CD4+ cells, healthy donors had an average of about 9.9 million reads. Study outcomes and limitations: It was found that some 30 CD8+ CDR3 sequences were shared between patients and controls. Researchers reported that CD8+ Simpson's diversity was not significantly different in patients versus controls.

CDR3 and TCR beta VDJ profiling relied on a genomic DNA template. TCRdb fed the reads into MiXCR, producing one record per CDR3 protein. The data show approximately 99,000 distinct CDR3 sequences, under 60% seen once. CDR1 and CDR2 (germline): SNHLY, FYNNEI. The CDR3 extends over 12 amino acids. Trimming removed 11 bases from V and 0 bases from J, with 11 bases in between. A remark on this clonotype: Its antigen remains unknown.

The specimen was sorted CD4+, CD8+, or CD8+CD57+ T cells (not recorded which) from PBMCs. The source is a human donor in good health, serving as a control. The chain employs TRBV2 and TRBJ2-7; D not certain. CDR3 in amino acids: CALLASSYEQYF. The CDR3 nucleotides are TGTGCCCTATTGGCGAGCTCCTACGAGCAGTACTTC.